This T cell receptor beta chain originates from a study of blood T cell repertoires in COVID-19. In the study overall: Samples taken during acute and convalescent COVID-19 were collected in the United States, Italy and Spain. Sources were T cells, B-cell-depleted T cells, or PBMCs; the material itself was cDNA or gDNA.

In the authors' methods: Estimated nucleated cell counts came from reference gene primer amplification. Only in-frame clones appear in the TCRdb table, and some are missing; sequencing was by immunoSEQ multiplex PCR. That table gives V, J and clone size, and the DNA gave D and trimming. In the table there are about 35,000 clones, roughly nine tenths of which are singletons. This clone was counted a few times. This receptor was identified in a man aged 50-60 years with active COVID-19. The sequencing input was peripheral blood.

The CDR3: CASSLAGSGRDFGNEQFF. The CDR3 coding sequence is TGCGCCAGCAGCTTGGCCGGTAGCGGGAGGGATTTCGGCAATGAGCAGTTCTTC. The V gene is TRBV5-1, the J gene TRBJ2-1; TRBD2 aligns across 11 bases. Germline values: CDR1 SGHRS, CDR2 YFSETQ. This CDR3 comprises 18 residues. V gave up 0 bases and J gave up 6 bases; unmatched junction bases: 11.